This paragraph reports one TCR beta chain. Original data processing: From reference gene primer amplification, estimates of nucleated cell counts were derived. Assay used: immunoSEQ multiplex PCR; TCRdb lists only in-frame clones, some missing. D and trimming come from the DNA, and the V and J calls and clone size come from that table. The sample contains 200,000 to 300,000 clones, around 92% of which appear only once. Germline CDR1 SGHRS, CDR2 YFSETQ. The length of the CDR3 is 15 residues. V lost 0 bases and J 2 bases, leaving 12 bases between the germline ends. The sample originates from a study of blood T cell repertoires in COVID-19. Background on the study: Both acute and convalescent COVID-19 samples were obtained from the United States, Italy and Spain. Sample material is recorded as cDNA or gDNA derived from T cells, B-cell-depleted T cells, or PBMCs.

Sequencing was performed on peripheral blood. V gene TRBV5-1 combines with J gene TRBJ2-7; TRBD2 might be the D (6 bases). The source is a person aged 18 to 35 with COVID-19, enrolled during active disease. The CDR3, as DNA: TGCGCCAGCAGCTTGGCATGGGGGGATGCCTACGAGCAGTACTTC. Its protein product is CASSLAWGDAYEQYF. Full variable domain (rest looked up from reference TRBV5-1 and TRBJ2-7): KAGVTQTPRYLIKTRGQQVTLSCSPISGHRSVSWYQQTPGQGLQFLFEYFSETQRNKGNFPGRFSGRQFSNSRSEMNVSTLELGDSALYLCASSLAWGDAYEQYFGPGTRLTVT.